This note documents a single T cell receptor beta chain sequence. The target of this receptor is not known. Base qualities are not at hand, and no much larger clone is one base apart. The data originate from a study of blood T cell repertoires in COVID-19 (dated by TCRdb to 2018 to 2020). Regarding the research as a whole: Collaborator samples came from the United States, Italy and Spain and covered acute and convalescent phases of COVID-19. The samples were drawn from two sources: the first 160 participants of the ongoing ImmuneRACE study, and over 950 subjects contributed by 6 global collaborators. A freely available public database, intended as a resource for researchers studying the immune response to SARS-CoV-2, is where the repertoires were released. Where available, HLA class I and class II types were taken from metadata supplied by the sample provider and were not determined by assay-based typing. Subjects who had been exposed to COVID-19, were actively infected with it, or had recovered from it provided the deeply sampled blood TCRbeta repertoires that made up the dataset. The sample metadata nearly always contained a de-identified subject ID, COVID-19 status, age in years and sex. The prospective study material was composed of cDNA or gDNA derived from T cells, B-cell-depleted T cells, or PBMCs. What the work shows at the level of the full study, not this receptor alone: The quantity of clinical and demographic metadata differed by source and by participant and was supplied without curation.

Whole blood was collected in K2EDTA tubes by collaborating institutions according to the institutions' own protocols. For TCRbeta analysis, collaborators shipped samples as frozen whole blood, isolated PBMCs, or DNA extracted from either of those sample types. Relative to germline, V is 2 bases shorter and J is 7 bases shorter, with 11 bases between their ends. The CDR3 covers 14 residues, taking in both the cysteine and the phenylalanine. CDR3 DNA only is kept here, 42 bases in frame from base 1. The germline V gene sets CDR1 to LGHNT and CDR2 to FRNRAP. TCRbeta CDR3 regions were amplified from genomic DNA by means of the immunoSEQ Assay, a bias-controlled multiplex PCR. Regarding the original processing steps: The number of nucleated cells in each sample was estimated by amplification of reference gene primers within the assay. To quantify the absolute abundance of each unique TCRbeta CDR3 rearrangement, sequence reads were collapsed and filtered. For each sample, productive Simpson clonality was calculated by taking the square root of Simpson's diversity index across productive rearrangements. This is the immuneACCESS table as TCRdb keeps it, with only in-frame sequences that have V and J called. A part of the clones is gone; compared with another copy, unresolved V genes explain less than half, and the rest is unexplained. V and J calls and clone size are copied from that table; D and trimming were computed from the DNA. The sample table records 100,000 or so clones; around 90% of these occur just once. The ten largest clones take up more than 5% of the sample.

This receptor chain uses TRBV12-5 and TRBJ1-4; TRBD1 is a weak D gene call, 5 bases matching. Sequenced sample: peripheral blood. The clonotype originates from a man in his sixties or seventies with acute or convalescent COVID-19. The CDR3 in this case is CASGLLGAGEKLFF. The DNA reads as follows: TGTGCTAGTGGTTTGCTAGGGGCAGGTGAAAAACTGTTTTTT.